This entry lists 2 T cell receptor beta chains sequenced from one sample in a study of Graves' ophthalmopathy and Graves' hyperthyroidism. RNA served as the template for amplifying TCR beta CDR3 regions. An opening RT-PCR round employed HTBI primers and preceded a second-round multiplex PCR. Each CDR3 protein gets one entry after TCRdb re-called the multiplex PCR reads with MiXCR. The sample lists roughly 700,000 distinct CDR3 sequences, roughly 40% occurring once. The sample consisted of peripheral blood. The receptor source for this set is an adult man with Graves' ophthalmopathy.

This rearrangement joins TRBV25-1 to TRBJ1-1; D possibly corresponds to TRBD1 (5 bases). The CDR3 is 15 residues long. Germline V gene data show CDR1 as MGHDK and CDR2 as SYGVNS. V was trimmed by 5 bases and J by 1 base, leaving 14 bases between them. As DNA, the CDR3 is TGTGCCAGCAGTTTGAGTTTCAGGGCGAACACTGAAGCTTTCTTT. Translating it yields CASSLSFRANTEAFF.

In its sample, this clonotype was seen a few times. J is TRBJ2-7 and V is TRBV7-9, with no clear D. The V gene lost 2 bases and the J gene lost 5 bases, with 7 bases spanning the gap. The germline V gene has CDR1 SEHNR and CDR2 FQNEAQ (reference sequence). The length of the CDR3 is 12 residues. The CDR3 is CASSLMVNEQYF. In DNA form, the CDR3 reads TGTGCCAGCAGCTTAATGGTAAACGAGCAGTACTTC.